One and the same sample provided the 10 T cell receptor beta chains below, sequenced in a study of T cell repertoires in cytomegalovirus infection. MiXCR, applied by TCRdb to the reads, yields one record per CDR3 protein. This sample has approximately 180,000 distinct CDR3 sequences, with about a sixth found just once. The sequenced sample consisted of CD8+ T cells from PBMCs. The receptors were sampled from a human donor in good health (CMV status not recorded). Some clones in this sample may be carry-over from other donors' samples.

The chain joins TRBV20-1 to TRBJ2-7, with a weak D call TRBD2 (5 bases). Germline V gene sequence: CDR1 DFQATT, CDR2 SNEGSKA (reference sequence). Trimming pared 1 base from V and 2 bases from J, leaving 12 bases between. CDR3 length: 14 amino acids. CDR3 sequence (DNA): TGCAGTGCTAGAGCGGGGAGTTCAACCTACGAGCAGTACTTC. As protein: CSARAGSSTYEQYF.

The chain employs TRBV29-1 and TRBJ1-1; D uncertain. Deletions cut 5 bases from V and 4 bases from J, with 8 bases between. The CDR3 sequence is 11 residues long. CDR1 and CDR2 (germline): SQVTM, ANQGSEA. CDR3 sequence reads: CSVLQATEAFF. The CDR3 DNA follows: TGCAGCGTTCTTCAGGCCACTGAAGCTTTCTTT.

In this sample, this clonotype turned up a few times. V and J are TRBV7-8 and TRBJ1-2; 8 bases agree with TRBD1. The CDR3 runs to 16 residues. In germline, CDR1 is SGHVS, CDR2 FQNEAQ. V shed 2 bases, J shed 5 bases, and the junction held 10 bases outside the gene matches. DNA of the CDR3: TGTGCCAGCAGCTTATATAGGGCAGGGGGCGCATATGGCTACACCTTC. It specifies CASSLYRAGGAYGYTF.

This chain connects TRBV4-1 to TRBJ1-5; D call uncertain. Germline-derived CDR1 and CDR2 are MGHRA and YSYEKL. Trimming shortened V by 0 bases and J by 4 bases, and 13 bases separated the two germline ends. This CDR3 comprises 16 residues. The CDR3, as DNA: TGCGCCAGCAGCCAAGAAGGAGAGGTGGGGAATCAGCCCCAGCATTTT. Protein: CASSQEGEVGNQPQHF.

This clonotype was counted between two and nine times. V gene TRBV20-1 combines with J gene TRBJ1-5; the D gene is possibly TRBD1 (5 bases). Germline V lookup: CDR1 DFQATT, CDR2 SNEGSKA (reference sequence). The CDR3 extends over 14 amino acids. V gave up 6 bases and J gave up 3 bases, with 15 bases separating them. The CDR3: CSAPGPRANQPQHF. DNA for the CDR3: TGCAGTGCGCCGGGACCAAGGGCCAATCAGCCCCAGCATTTT.

V gene TRBV9 combines with J gene TRBJ1-1; possible D gene TRBD1, 5 bases. V lost 4 bases and J 5 bases, leaving 18 bases between the germline ends. This CDR3 is built from 15 residues. Germline V lookup: CDR1 SGDLS, CDR2 YYNGEE. The CDR3 loop reads CASSPTGGYRTEAFF. CDR3 nucleotides: TGTGCCAGCAGCCCAACGGGGGGATATAGGACTGAAGCTTTCTTT.

This clonotype has a count of ten or more. The genes are TRBV10-3 and TRBJ1-5, with a weak D call TRBD1 (6 bases). From germline, CDR1 is ENHRY and CDR2 SYGVKD. V was shortened by 2 bases and J by 4 bases, with 12 bases between the two germline ends. The CDR3 loop spans 15 amino acids. As DNA, the CDR3 is TGTGCCATCAGTGAGGCCGGGGGCCAGAATCAGCCCCAGCATTTT. The encoded protein is CAISEAGGQNQPQHF.

This clonotype was observed a few times. The chain combines TRBV4-3 with TRBJ2-7, with D maybe TRBD2 (6 bases). This CDR3 region has 15 residues. V lost 0 bases and J lost 0, with 9 bases in between. Germline assignment: CDR1 LGHNA and CDR2 YSLEER. CDR3 region: CASSQELAFSYEQYF. Written as DNA, the CDR3 is TGCGCCAGCAGCCAAGAGCTAGCGTTCTCCTACGAGCAGTACTTC.

This clonotype turned up a few times. CDR3 coding DNA: TGTGCCAGTAGGGGGTACACCGGGGAGCTGTTTTTT. Translated, it gives CASRGYTGELFF. The chain links TRBV19 to TRBJ2-2; no definite D call. Germline values: CDR1 LNHDA, CDR2 SQIVND (reference sequence). V was shortened by 6 bases and J by 3 bases, with 5 bases between the two germline ends. The CDR3 runs to 12 residues. Together with reference TRBV19 and TRBJ2-2, the CDR3 gives the full variable domain: DGGITQSPKYLFRKEGQNVTLSCEQNLNHDAMYWYRQDPGQGLRLIYYSQIVNDFQKGDIAEGYSVSREKKESFPLTVTSAQKNPTAFYLCASRGYTGELFFGEGSRLTVL.

The V gene is TRBV11-1, the J gene TRBJ2-1, with D hard to call. CDR1 and CDR2 from the germline V gene are SGHAT and FQDESV (reference sequence). This CDR3 has 15 residues. V shed 0 bases and J shed 2 bases, with 8 bases lying between them. CDR3: CASSLAVYTYNEQFF. CDR3 DNA sequence: TGTGCCAGCAGCTTAGCAGTTTATACCTACAATGAGCAGTTCTTC.